This TCR beta chain was sequenced for a study of cytomegalovirus exposure and HLA in healthy donors. Points from the study as a whole: In vitro confirmation showed three CMV-associated chains to be CMV antigen specific.

Regarding this clone: Its antigen is unidentified.

Between the trimmed V and J ends, which lost 4 bases and 4 bases, there was a span of 14 bases. The CDR3 consists of 15 residues. Germline-derived CDR1 and CDR2 are SGHTA and FQGNSA. 60 Vbeta and 13 Jbeta primers were used in PCR. Sequencing used immunoSEQ multiplex PCR; TCRdb keeps in-frame clones, though not all of them. The sample shows 70,000 to 95,000 clones, around 74% of them seen only once. The sequence was collected from a man in his thirties or forties in good health and CMV-seropositive. This rearrangement joins TRBV7-2 to TRBJ2-1, with D possibly being TRBD2 (6 bases). The sequenced sample was PBMCs. The CDR3 is CASSWLGGDYNEQFF. In DNA, the CDR3 is TGTGCCAGCAGCTGGCTGGGCGGGGATTACAATGAGCAGTTCTTC.